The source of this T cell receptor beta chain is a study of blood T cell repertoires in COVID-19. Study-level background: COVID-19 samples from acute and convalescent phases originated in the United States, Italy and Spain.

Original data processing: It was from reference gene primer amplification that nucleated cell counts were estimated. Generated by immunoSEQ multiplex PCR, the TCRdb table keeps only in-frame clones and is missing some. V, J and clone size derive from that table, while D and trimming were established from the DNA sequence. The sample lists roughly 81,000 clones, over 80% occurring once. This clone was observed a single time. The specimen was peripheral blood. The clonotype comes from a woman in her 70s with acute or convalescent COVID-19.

CDR3 sequence reads: CASSSDSYGYTF. The CDR3 DNA follows: TGTGCCAGCAGCTCGGACAGCTATGGCTACACCTTC. This chain connects TRBV16 to TRBJ1-2, with D possibly TRBD1 on 6 matching bases. V shed 5 bases and J shed 4 bases, with 8 bases lying between them. CDR1 is KGHSY and CDR2 is FQNENV in the germline V gene. The CDR3 is 12 amino acids.